The next 31 T cell receptor beta chains were all read from a single sample in a study. MiXCR, run by TCRdb on the 5' RACE reads, gives a single entry per CDR3 protein. The sample comprises 55,000 to 70,000 distinct CDR3 sequences, around 28% of which are singletons, and approximately 3.3% rests with the top ten. Sequenced material: tumor-infiltrating memory CD4+ T cells sorted from the breast tumor. Subset: memory CD4+ T cells, CD4+CD45RO+CD25-. The source is a female donor with breast cancer.

The chain recombines TRBV6-1 with TRBJ1-2; TRBD1 is a possible D gene (5 bases). Germline V lookup: CDR1 MNHNS, CDR2 SASEGT. Trimming took 2 bases from V and 8 from J, leaving 12 bases between them. This CDR3 spans 13 amino acids. The CDR3 nucleotides read TGTGCCAGCAGTGAAAGACAGTCTTGGGGCTACACCTTC. As protein: CASSERQSWGYTF.

As concerns this clonotype: One end of the junction varies from germline; a read error may be responsible. The rearrangement joins TRBV7-8 to TRBJ1-1; 8 bases are a match to TRBD1. Germline loops: CDR1 SGHVS, CDR2 FQNEAQ. CDR3 length equals 16 residues. The CDR3 spells CASSPMVQGVLTEAFF. The CDR3 DNA sequence: TGCGCCAGCAGCCCGATGGTACAGGGGGTTCTCACTGAAGCTTTCTTT.

This chain joins TRBV6-1 and TRBJ1-1; TRBD1 matches at 8 bases. V shed 7 bases and J 8 bases; nucleotides not matched to a gene: 9. The CDR3 sequence is 13 residues long. Germline CDR1 is MNHNS and CDR2 is SASEGT. The CDR3 loop reads CASTSGTGVEAFF. DNA for the CDR3: TGTGCCAGCACCTCAGGGACAGGAGTAGAAGCTTTCTTT.

J is TRBJ2-5 and V is TRBV24-1; D might be TRBD2 (6 bases). Germline loops: CDR1 KGHDR, CDR2 SFDVKD. This CDR3 is 13 amino acids long. With 5 bases removed from V and 5 bases from J, the gap between germline ends came to 11 bases. The CDR3 loop is CATSAGVRETQYF. The CDR3 DNA reads as TGTGCCACCAGTGCGGGAGTACGGGAGACCCAGTACTTC.

This chain joins TRBV5-1 and TRBJ2-3; 8 bases are shared with TRBD2. Germline V gives CDR1 SGHRS, CDR2 YFSETQ. The CDR3 runs 15 residues. V lost 0 bases, J lost 9 bases, and 9 bases stayed unmatched. CDR3 in DNA: TGCGCCAGCAGCTTGGCGTCTAGCGGGTCTGAGACGCAGTATTTT. Translated: CASSLASSGSETQYF. The variable domain in full, with the rest retrieved from reference TRBV5-1 and TRBJ2-3, is KAGVTQTPRYLIKTRGQQVTLSCSPISGHRSVSWYQQTPGQGLQFLFEYFSETQRNKGNFPGRFSGRQFSNSRSEMNVSTLELGDSALYLCASSLASSGSETQYFGPGTRLTVL.

In this sample, this clonotype turned up a few times. The rearrangement links TRBV7-2 to TRBJ2-7, with 10 bases matching TRBD1. The junction had 8 bases not matched to a gene; V was cut back by 1 base and J by 5 bases. The CDR3 loop spans 16 amino acids. Germline CDR1 is SGHTA and CDR2 is FQGNSA. CDR3 in DNA: TGTGCCAGCAGCTTAGAATTGGACAGGGGGTACCACGAGCAGTACTTC. Amino acid sequence: CASSLELDRGYHEQYF.

This clonotype was detected a few times. The rearrangement uses TRBV6-5 and TRBJ1-2; TRBD1 matches 8 bases. CDR1 and CDR2 from the germline V gene are MNHEY and SVGAGI. CDR3 length: 16 residues. V shed 0 bases, J shed 3 bases, and the junction held 6 bases outside the gene matches. The CDR3, as DNA: TGTGCCAGCAGTTACTCGAGACAGGGGTTCGACTATGGCTACACCTTC. It specifies CASSYSRQGFDYGYTF.

The gene calls are TRBV7-2 and TRBJ2-1, with TRBD2 as a possible D gene (6 bases). Between the trimmed V and J ends, which lost 1 base and 1 base, there was a span of 17 bases. Germline V gene lookup returns CDR1 SGHTA and CDR2 FQGNSA. CDR3 size: 18 residues. The CDR3 protein is CASSLVGGINPSYNEQFF. DNA of the CDR3: TGTGCCAGCAGCTTAGTGGGCGGGATAAACCCTTCCTACAATGAGCAGTTCTTC.

The chain combines TRBV7-9 with TRBJ2-5; no reliable D call. This CDR3 is built from 15 residues. Germline values: CDR1 SEHNR, CDR2 FQNEAQ (reference sequence). With 1 base removed from V and 4 bases from J, the gap between germline ends came to 13 bases. The CDR3 bases are TGTGCCAGCAGCTTAGGTGCCCGTATCCTAGAGACCCAGTACTTC. Encoded protein: CASSLGARILETQYF.

V usage is TRBV28 and J usage is TRBJ2-2; D is uncertain. The CDR3 is 16 residues long. Germline-derived CDR1 and CDR2 are MDHEN and SYDVKM. V lost 6 bases and J 4 bases, leaving 18 bases between the germline ends. The CDR3 is CASSSQDSHTTGELFF. The DNA of the CDR3 is TGTGCCAGCAGCTCCCAAGACTCCCATACCACCGGGGAGCTGTTTTTT.

V and J are TRBV29-1 and TRBJ1-1; 8 bases agree with TRBD1. This CDR3 is 13 amino acids long. V was clipped by 6 bases and J by 1 base; unmatched bases: 4. Germline CDR1 reads SQVTM; CDR2 reads ANQGSEA. The CDR3 region is CSVRGQANTEAFF. As DNA, the CDR3 is TGCAGCGTGCGGGGACAGGCGAACACTGAAGCTTTCTTT. Combining the CDR3 with reference TRBV29-1 and TRBJ1-1 gives the whole variable domain SAVISQKPSRDICQRGTSLTIQCQVDSQVTMMFWYRQQPGQSLTLIATANQGSEATYESGFVIDKFPISRPNLTFSTLTVSNMSPEDSSIYLCSVRGQANTEAFFGQGTRLTVV.

The V and J genes are TRBV6-5 and TRBJ2-3; D call uncertain. V lost 10 bases to trimming and J lost 4 bases, with 6 bases between them. CDR1 is MNHEY and CDR2 is SVGAGI in the germline V gene. There are 10 residues in the CDR3. The CDR3 nucleotides read TGTGCCACCTCGGCAGATACGCAGTATTTT. This codes for CATSADTQYF.

The chain is built from TRBV4-3 and TRBJ1-4; D gene ambiguous. In germline, CDR1 is LGHNA, CDR2 YSLEER. The CDR3 consists of 14 residues. Trimming pared 1 base from V and 5 bases from J, leaving 8 bases between. CDR3 residues: CASSQGTANEKLFF. CDR3 nucleotides: TGCGCCAGCAGCCAAGGGACGGCGAATGAAAAACTGTTTTTT.

This clonotype was recorded many times. The rearrangement joins TRBV5-1 to TRBJ2-1; 7 nucleotides align to TRBD2. Germline values: CDR1 SGHRS, CDR2 YFSETQ. This CDR3 has 14 residues. J gave up 8 bases and V 7 bases, and 12 bases lay outside the gene matches. The DNA of the CDR3 is TGCGCCAGCTCAAGCGGGACGCCTTACGATGAGCAGTTCTTC. Protein sequence: CASSSGTPYDEQFF.

The rearrangement links TRBV12-3 or TRBV12-4 to TRBJ2-3; D ambiguous. This CDR3 contains 15 residues. The V and J ends lost 5 bases and 5 bases respectively, with 17 bases between them. The CDR3 reads CASSARSFAGDTQYF. In nucleotides, the CDR3 is TGTGCCAGCAGTGCTAGAAGTTTTGCTGGAGATACGCAGTATTTT.

Concerning this clonotype: Germline and junction disagree at one end, which may indicate a read error. This sequence joins TRBV27 and TRBJ1-5, with D hard to call. The CDR3 is made up of 14 amino acids. Germline V gene sequence: CDR1 MNHEY, CDR2 SMNVEV (reference sequence). This CDR3 reads CASGLRLWDQPQHF. The CDR3 nucleotides are TGTGCCAGCGGTTTACGTCTGTGGGATCAGCCCCAGCATTTT.

This clonotype was counted between two and nine times. The rearrangement joins TRBV5-1 to TRBJ1-1; possibly TRBD1 for D (6 bases). V dropped 4 bases and J dropped 8 bases, with 12 bases sitting between them. Looked up from germline, CDR1 is SGHRS and CDR2 is YFSETQ. CDR3 length: 12 residues. CDR3 residues: CASSIGQTEAFF. The CDR3 nucleotides are TGCGCCAGCAGCATAGGACAGACGGAAGCTTTCTTT.

The chain recombines TRBV9 with TRBJ1-2; 11 positions match TRBD1. Per germline, CDR1 SGDLS and CDR2 YYNGEE. This CDR3 comprises 15 residues. V lost 3 bases to trimming and J lost 9 bases; unmatched junction nucleotides: 10. The CDR3 coding sequence is TGTGCCAGCAGCGCAATACACGGGACAGGGGGAAGCTACACCTTC. Translated, it gives CASSAIHGTGGSYTF.

Here the CDR3 DNA reads TGCGCCAGCAGCTTGGAAGGGGGGGGCAATCAGCCCCAGCATTTT. It yields the protein CASSLEGGGNQPQHF. The rearrangement uses TRBV5-1 and TRBJ1-5; possible D gene TRBD1, 6 bases. CDR1 is SGHRS, CDR2 YFSETQ, per germline. The CDR3 runs 15 residues. Trimming took off 0 bases at V and 2 bases at J, with 9 bases between the two ends.

The CDR3 sequence is CASSPGRQGESEAFF. For the CDR3, the DNA is TGCGCCAGCAGCCCGGGGCGCCAGGGAGAATCTGAAGCTTTCTTT. The rearrangement uses TRBV5-1 and TRBJ1-1, with D maybe TRBD1 (5 bases). The germline V gene has CDR1 SGHRS and CDR2 YFSETQ. Trimming stripped 4 bases from V and 6 bases from J, with 19 bases between. The CDR3 has 15 amino acids.

This clonotype was detected only a few times. CDR3 in DNA: TGTGCCAGCAGTTACGGGACCTTCCCCGGCACAGATACGCAGTATTTT. This sequence encodes CASSYGTFPGTDTQYF. The V call is TRBV6-6, the J call TRBJ2-3; D may be TRBD1 or TRBD2 (5 bases each). CDR3 length: 16 amino acids. The germline V gene has CDR1 MNHNY and CDR2 SVGAGI (reference sequence). Trimming pared 2 bases from V and 1 base from J, leaving 13 bases between.

This chain uses TRBV6-6 with TRBJ2-5, with 7 positions matching TRBD1. This CDR3 region has 14 residues. Germline CDR1 MNHNY, CDR2 SVGAGI (reference sequence). The V segment lost 0 bases and the J segment 5 bases; nucleotides outside the gene matches: 3. Written as DNA, the CDR3 is TGTGCCAGCAGTTACTCGACAGGGTGGGAGACCCAGTACTTC. Encoded protein: CASSYSTGWETQYF.

This clonotype turned up a few times. The rearrangement uses TRBV6-1 and TRBJ1-1; the match to TRBD1 covers 7 bases. The V gene end was trimmed by 5 bases and the J gene end by 4 bases; junction bases not matched to a gene: 4. The CDR3 has 13 residues. CDR1 is MNHNS and CDR2 is SASEGT in the germline V gene. The CDR3 is CASSPTGVTEAFF. In DNA, the CDR3 is TGTGCCAGCAGTCCTACAGGGGTCACTGAAGCTTTCTTT.

This clonotype appeared a few times. The rearrangement links TRBV25-1 to TRBJ2-7; D might be TRBD1 (6 bases). CDR1 and CDR2 (germline): MGHDK, SYGVNS. Trimming stripped 1 base from V and 13 bases from J, with 14 bases between. This CDR3 region has 12 residues. The DNA of the CDR3 is TGTGCCAGCAGTGAATTTCGAGGGACACCTTACTTC. Translated: CASSEFRGTPYF.

This clonotype was recorded a few times. Here the CDR3 DNA reads TGCGCCAGCAGCTTGCCCCGCGGGGGGAGCGGGAACACTGAAGCTTTCTTT. Translated: CASSLPRGGSGNTEAFF. The chain carries TRBV5-1 and TRBJ1-1; weak D call: TRBD1 (5 bases). The CDR3 totals 17 residues. The V and J ends lost 1 base and 1 base respectively, with 17 bases between them. Germline CDR1 is SGHRS and CDR2 is YFSETQ.

This sequence joins TRBV11-2 and TRBJ1-4, with TRBD1 identical over 7 bases. J was trimmed by 7 bases and V by 5 bases; bases with no gene match: 10. The germline V gene has CDR1 SGHAT and CDR2 FQNNGV. This CDR3 is 15 amino acids long. The CDR3 region is CASSLTQGRVEKLFF. The CDR3 nucleotides read TGTGCCAGCAGCCTCACACAGGGGCGAGTTGAAAAACTGTTTTTT.

J is TRBJ1-1 and V is TRBV6-2 or TRBV6-3, with unresolved D. The CDR3 runs to 15 residues. From germline, CDR1 is MNHEY and CDR2 SVGEGT. V shed 3 bases and J shed 5 bases, with 16 bases lying between them. CDR3 region: CASSYSARSRTEAFF. CDR3 nucleotide sequence: TGTGCCAGCAGTTATTCCGCCAGGTCGCGGACTGAAGCTTTCTTT.

The gene calls are TRBV20-1 and TRBJ1-5; D is possibly TRBD1 (5 bases). Germline CDR1 reads DFQATT; CDR2 reads SNEGSKA (reference sequence). This CDR3 comprises 15 residues. The V gene lost 5 bases and the J gene lost 2 bases, with 16 bases spanning the gap. Here the CDR3 reads CSASQGEEGNQPQHF. CDR3 bases: TGCAGTGCTTCTCAGGGAGAAGAGGGCAATCAGCCCCAGCATTTT.

Of note for this clonotype: An end of the junction does not agree with germline; a read error may underlie this. The V gene is TRBV6-5, the J gene TRBJ1-1; no reliable D call. Looked up from germline, CDR1 is MNHEY and CDR2 is SVGAGI. This CDR3 spans 13 amino acids. CDR3 nucleotide sequence: TGTGCCAGCGGTCGGAGCCCGAACACTGTAGCTTTCTTT. Residues: CASGRSPNTVAFF.

The CDR3 nucleotides read TGCAGTGCTAGTAAGGGACTAGCGGGAGACACAGATACGCAGTATTTT. Amino acid sequence: CSASKGLAGDTDTQYF. The chain employs TRBV20-1 and TRBJ2-3; TRBD2 agrees at 14 bases. J lost 2 bases, V lost 3 bases, and 4 bases had no gene match. Germline V gene sequence: CDR1 DFQATT, CDR2 SNEGSKA (reference sequence). The CDR3 consists of 16 residues.

This clonotype appeared a few times. The chain is built from TRBV6-1 and TRBJ2-3; unclear D gene. The CDR3 extends over 12 amino acids. Trimming took off 2 bases at V and 9 bases at J, with 9 bases between the two ends. Germline V lookup: CDR1 MNHNS, CDR2 SASEGT. CDR3 in amino acids: CASSEFGLTQYF. DNA of the CDR3: TGTGCCAGCAGTGAATTCGGCCTAACGCAGTATTTT.